This T cell receptor (beta chain) was observed in a study of graft-versus-host responses after intestinal transplantation (dated by TCRdb to 2020 to 2023). Regarding the complete study: Recipients received multivisceral, liver-intestinal, or isolated intestinal transplants. Anti-thymocyte globulin induction was given to all recipients, followed by maintenance tacrolimus and steroids for about 3 years. After intestinal transplantation, graft-versus-host and host-versus-graft alloreactive T cell clones were followed in the graft, circulation and bone marrow using bulk TCR-beta CDR3 sequencing. To identify alloreactive clones, pre-transplant mixed lymphocyte reaction products were sequenced and then compared with unstimulated pre-transplant donor and recipient T cells. The cohort enrolled some 25 intestinal transplant recipients including one retransplant, and 3 patients lacking pretransplant specimens were excluded. A peak of at least 4% donor T cells among recipient peripheral blood mononuclear cells was the definition used for donor T cell macrochimerism. Rather than being sequenced by the commercial service, samples from a few later patients were sequenced in-house on an Illumina MiSeq and processed with MiXCR. Broader findings and caveats from the paper: GvH clones turned up in recipient bone marrow, with some appearing earlier in ileal mucosa or blood, a pattern consistent with an intestinal mucosal origin. The conclusions were limited by the relatively low number and heterogeneity of the intestinal transplant patients. High GvH to HvG T cell clonal ratios were observed in the allografts of patients with donor T cell macrochimerism. Early after transplant, peak levels of circulating GvH clones were associated with declines in HvG clones.

Libraries were prepared through the immunoSEQ multiplex PCR assay. For most patients, genomic DNA was isolated with the Qiagen DNeasy Blood and Tissue Kit and sent frozen to Adaptive Biotechnologies for TCR sequencing. For most patients, genomic DNA was subjected to high-throughput TCR-beta CDR3 sequencing by Adaptive Biotechnologies. The authors' analysis ran thus. TCR sequencing data for more than 15 patients were retrieved from Adaptive's ImmunoSEQ software; three other patients were processed with MiXCR and VDJtools. CD4 versus CD8 sorting errors were corrected by removing sequences found in both subsets at a frequency ratio below 5:1. CDR3 nucleotide sequences shared between donor and recipient were removed because their origin could not be assigned. At least 2-fold expansion over unstimulated cells and a minimum CFSE-low frequency of 0.002% (template counts) or 0.001% (read counts) were required for clones to be classified as alloreactive. Mappable clones were those detected in sequenced pre-transplant spleen, lymph node, or MLR CFSE-low populations of the donor or recipient. Cumulative frequency of alloreactive clones was calculated as a percentage of all sequences weighted by copy number. The clones in this table, taken by TCRdb from immuneACCESS, are in-frame only. Not every clone is retained; where verified, under half of the shortfall comes from an unresolved V gene, and the cause of the rest is unknown. From that table come the V and J calls and clone size; the DNA was used to work out D and trimming. The sample table contains 90,000 to 130,000 clones; only one count was recorded for roughly 93% of them. 0.4% to 0.55% of the sample belongs to the ten largest clones.

V is trimmed back by 4 bases and J by 0 bases, and the junction contains 6 bases that no gene match accounts for. Based on the germline V gene (reference sequence), the CDR1 and CDR2 sequences are MNHEY and SMNVEV. The CDR3 runs 15 residues from the cysteine to the phenylalanine. Of all the DNA, just the CDR3 is kept, 45 bases in frame from base 1. Sample time point, as interpreted from the label and publication: cells obtained before transplantation from donor or recipient. CD3+CD4+ and CD3+CD8+ populations were FACS-sorted from unstimulated pre-transplant donor and recipient cells taken from spleen or lymph nodes. Points on this clone: No cognate antigen has been identified for it. Base quality data are lacking; no much larger clone is found one base away.

Material: unstimulated CD8+ T cells sorted from spleen or lymph node cells, obtained before intestinal transplant. The receptor comes from a human donor who received an intestinal transplant. The chain employs TRBV27 and TRBJ2-7, and TRBD2 aligns with 7 junction nucleotides. Here is the DNA: TGTGCCAGCAGTTCGATAGCGGGCCTCTCCTACGAGCAGTACTTC. Translated, this gives CASSSIAGLSYEQYF.